Many counts were recorded for the clone carrying this TCR beta chain. What it binds is unknown. General study points: The TCR gene usage of tumor memory CD4+ T cells clustered together with blood and lymph node memory CD4+ cells and with lymph node naive CD4+ cells. The larger cohort examined one V-J beta rearrangement, not whole repertoires. Tumor Treg TCRs overlapped most with tumor naive CD4+ cells.

The sorted Tregs were CD4+CD25+CD127-/low cells. This CDR3 has 16 amino acids. In germline, CDR1 is SEHNR, CDR2 FQNEAQ (reference sequence). V was clipped by 5 bases and J by 8 bases; unmatched bases: 9. Full-length variable regions came from constant-region reverse primers plus semi-nested Nested Universal Primer A PCR. TCRdb called the 5' RACE reads again in MiXCR, with one record for every CDR3 protein. This sample carries around 30,000 distinct CDR3 sequences, approximately 30% of them seen once, and the ten largest clones take under 3%. The chain employs TRBV7-9 and TRBJ2-1, with 13 bases aligning to TRBD2. The receptor's source is a female donor with breast cancer. The specimen was tumor-infiltrating Tregs sorted from the breast tumor. The CDR3 nucleotides are TGTGCCAGCAGCCGGACTAGCGGGAGAGTATGCGATGAGCAGTTCTTC. Its protein is CASSRTSGRVCDEQFF.